The 15 T cell receptor beta chains presented below share a single source sample, sequenced in a study of beta chain features in type 1 diabetes. The study's findings and limits: Shortening that was moderate but significant affected the TCRB CDR3s of Type 1 diabetes patients in all four CD4+ subsets.

The study reverse transcribed the entire isolated RNA, so it sequenced expressed TCRB transcripts. Assay used: immunoSEQ multiplex PCR; TCRdb lists only in-frame clones, some missing. The sample yields 250,000 or so clones, 14% seen once. Their cognate antigens are unknown. Sequenced: naive CD4+ T cells from blood. Receptors were obtained from a man aged 25-45 years with type 1 diabetes.

V is TRBV6-1 and J is TRBJ2-1, with no clear D. V dropped 6 bases and J dropped 8 bases, with 20 bases sitting between them. In germline, CDR1 is MNHNS, CDR2 SASEGT. The length of the CDR3 is 15 residues. The CDR3 nucleotides read TGTGCCAGCAGCGTCACCCTTCCCCCGGTCGATGAGCAGTTCTTC. The encoded protein is CASSVTLPPVDEQFF.

This clone was seen a few times. The rearrangement uses TRBV2 and TRBJ1-2; D call uncertain. The CDR3 consists of 12 residues. The V gene's germline CDR1 is SNHLY and CDR2 FYNNEI. The V and J ends lost 3 bases and 2 bases respectively, with 4 bases between them. CDR3 loop: CASSDRNYGYTF. The CDR3 bases are TGTGCCAGCAGTGACAGGAACTATGGCTACACCTTC.

This clone was recorded a few times. V and J are TRBV7-9 and TRBJ2-6; D remains unclear. CDR1 and CDR2 (germline): SEHNR, FQNEAQ (reference sequence). The CDR3 length is 16 residues. Trimming took off 7 bases at V and 4 bases at J, with 17 bases between the two ends. Written as DNA, the CDR3 is TGTGCCAGCACCCACGAATCCCCCGCGGGGGCCAACGTCCTGACTTTC. Translation: CASTHESPAGANVLTF.

This sequence joins TRBV5-4 and TRBJ1-6; 9 nucleotides agree with TRBD1. Germline trimming cut 3 bases from V and 7 bases from J; bases unmatched to any gene: 5. Germline loops: CDR1 SGHNT, CDR2 YYREEE (reference sequence). This CDR3 is built from 15 residues. The CDR3 protein is CASSSGQGQNSPLHF. The CDR3 nucleotides are TGTGCCAGCAGCTCCGGACAGGGGCAAAATTCACCCCTCCACTTT.

This clone was seen a few times. The CDR3 loop is CSAVEETQYF. DNA for the CDR3: TGCAGTGCCGTTGAAGAGACCCAGTACTTC. The chain joins TRBV20-1 to TRBJ2-5; D is undetermined. V was clipped by 6 bases and J by 3 bases, with 5 bases between them. Germline lookup yields CDR1 DFQATT and CDR2 SNEGSKA (reference sequence). CDR3 size: 10 residues.

Only a few counts were recorded for this clone. The CDR3 DNA is TGTGCCAGCAGCTTAGCGCGAGGGACTAACTACAATGAGCAGTTCTTC. It codes for CASSLARGTNYNEQFF. The chain uses TRBV7-9 and TRBJ2-1, with TRBD2 matching over 7 bases. J was trimmed by 3 bases and V by 0 bases; bases with no gene match: 5. Germline V gives CDR1 SEHNR, CDR2 FQNEAQ (reference sequence). CDR3 length: 16 amino acids.

The genes are TRBV6-5 and TRBJ1-2; a weak D match, TRBD1 (6 bases). Trimming stripped 5 bases from V and 2 bases from J, with 9 bases between. Germline V gene lookup returns CDR1 MNHEY and CDR2 SVGAGI. The CDR3 loop spans 13 amino acids. The CDR3 reads CASSATGNYGYTF. The CDR3 nucleotides are TGTGCCAGCAGTGCTACAGGGAACTATGGCTACACCTTC.

This clone has a handful of counts. The chain joins TRBV6-5 to TRBJ2-5; tentatively, D is TRBD2 (6 bases). The germline V gene encodes CDR1 MNHEY and CDR2 SVGAGI. Trimming pared 0 bases from V and 1 base from J, leaving 9 bases between. This CDR3 has 15 residues. DNA of the CDR3: TGTGCCAGCAGTTACTCTATGGGAGGCCAAGAGACCCAGTACTTC. This encodes CASSYSMGGQETQYF.

This sequence joins TRBV7-8 and TRBJ2-3; 8 bases agree with TRBD2. V dropped 5 bases and J dropped 2; count of bases not matched to a gene: 9. Germline-derived CDR1 and CDR2 are SGHVS and FQNEAQ. The CDR3 contains 16 residues. The CDR3 coding sequence is TGTGCCAGCAGCCCGGGGGGGTCCACGATCACAGATACGCAGTATTTT. This codes for CASSPGGSTITDTQYF.

This clone was counted between two and nine times. V and J are TRBV18 and TRBJ1-1; D is uncertain. Germline CDR1 reads KGHSH; CDR2 reads LQKENI. Trimming removed 5 bases at V and 3 bases at J, with 13 bases between. The length of the CDR3 is 14 residues. CDR3 residues: CASSITTADTEAFF. The CDR3 DNA follows: TGTGCCAGCTCAATCACGACTGCCGACACTGAAGCTTTCTTT.

V usage is TRBV19 and J usage is TRBJ1-1; D remains ambiguous. Germline V lookup: CDR1 LNHDA, CDR2 SQIVND (reference sequence). The CDR3 contains 13 residues. V was trimmed by 6 bases and J by 1 base, leaving 9 bases between them. CDR3 amino acids: CASSDSGNTEAFF. For the CDR3, the DNA is TGTGCCAGTAGCGACTCGGGGAACACTGAAGCTTTCTTT.

This clone was counted a few times. V is TRBV5-4 and J is TRBJ2-5; 9 bases line up with TRBD1. Germline CDR1 and CDR2: SGHNT and YYREEE (reference sequence). CDR3 length: 14 residues. The V gene end was trimmed by 4 bases and the J gene end by 3 bases; junction bases not matched to a gene: 4. Written as DNA, the CDR3 is TGTGCCAGCAGCCCCCGGACAGGGGAAGAGACCCAGTACTTC. It codes for CASSPRTGEETQYF.

In its sample, this clone was seen a few times. The V gene is TRBV7-2, the J gene TRBJ1-2; TRBD1 agrees at 7 bases. J lost 4 bases, V lost 5 bases, and 4 bases had no gene match. Germline CDR1 SGHTA, CDR2 FQGNSA. There are 13 residues in the CDR3. The CDR3 is CASSPTGPYGYTF. Written as DNA, the CDR3 is TGTGCCAGCAGCCCGACAGGGCCCTATGGCTACACCTTC.

The rearrangement uses TRBV29-1 and TRBJ1-1; D is unclear. The CDR3 loop spans 13 amino acids. The V end lost 4 bases, the J end lost 0 bases, and 9 bases lay between the germline ends. CDR1 is SQVTM, CDR2 ANQGSEA, per germline. CDR3 nucleotide sequence: TGCAGCGTTGTATCAGGCATGAACACTGAAGCTTTCTTT. Encoded protein: CSVVSGMNTEAFF.

The CDR3 nucleotides are TGTGCCAGCATTGGACAGGTCCGCGAGACCCAGTACTTC. The encoded protein is CASIGQVRETQYF. This chain links TRBV2 with TRBJ2-5; TRBD1 agrees at 7 bases. V dropped 7 bases and J dropped 5; count of bases not matched to a gene: 7. From germline, CDR1 is SNHLY and CDR2 FYNNEI. The CDR3 has 13 amino acids.